The 11 T cell receptor beta chains listed next were all sequenced from one sample in a study of blood T cell repertoires in COVID-19. Method: immunoSEQ multiplex PCR; TCRdb's copy keeps in-frame clones and lacks some. In the table there are 350,000 or so clones, 88% of which are singletons. The material sequenced was peripheral blood. These receptor sequences come from a woman younger than 45 with COVID-19, enrolled during active disease.

The chain links TRBV6-5 to TRBJ1-6; D is unresolved. Per germline, CDR1 MNHEY and CDR2 SVGAGI. The CDR3 covers 16 residues. The V and J ends lost 2 bases and 3 bases respectively, with 11 bases between them. CDR3 coding DNA: TGTGCCAGCAGTTACGGGAGAGCCATCTATAATTCACCCCTCCACTTT. Its translation: CASSYGRAIYNSPLHF.

This rearrangement joins TRBV7-9 to TRBJ1-1; D gene unclear. There are 13 residues in the CDR3. Germline V gene lookup returns CDR1 SEHNR and CDR2 FQNEAQ (reference sequence). V was shortened by 5 bases and J by 3 bases, with 10 bases between the two germline ends. CDR3 protein: CASSPSEDTEAFF. CDR3 in DNA: TGTGCCAGCAGCCCCAGCGAGGACACTGAAGCTTTCTTT.

This clone was seen just once. Distinct nucleotide sequences in the sample also encode this CDR3. J is TRBJ2-3 and V is TRBV7-2, with 7 bases matching TRBD1. Germline V gives CDR1 SGHTA, CDR2 FQGNSA. V lost 1 base, J lost 4 bases, and 2 bases stayed unmatched. The CDR3 sequence is 14 residues long. CDR3 DNA: TGTGCCAGCAGCTTAGACAGGGGCGCAGATACGCAGTATTTT. It specifies CASSLDRGADTQYF.

The V and J genes are TRBV27 and TRBJ2-1, with 8 bases that match TRBD2. V was clipped by 6 bases and J by 4 bases; unmatched bases: 5. In germline, CDR1 is MNHEY, CDR2 SMNVEV (reference sequence). The CDR3 contains 14 residues. The CDR3 DNA reads as TGTGCCAGCAGCCCCGGGACTAGTTACAATGAGCAGTTCTTC. Protein: CASSPGTSYNEQFF.

This clone appeared a single time. The chain employs TRBV29-1 and TRBJ2-1, with D possibly matching TRBD2 (6 bases). Germline values: CDR1 SQVTM, CDR2 ANQGSEA. Trimming pared 2 bases from V and 12 bases from J, leaving 14 bases between. CDR3 length: 12 residues. This chain's CDR3 is CSVEFGGLGQFF. In nucleotides, the CDR3 is TGCAGCGTTGAATTTGGGGGGTTGGGGCAGTTCTTC.

This rearrangement joins TRBV11-2 to TRBJ1-5; the D is unclear. V was trimmed by 1 base and J by 2 bases, leaving 9 bases between them. The CDR3 contains 15 residues. Germline V lookup: CDR1 SGHAT, CDR2 FQNNGV. CDR3 in DNA: TGTGCCAGCAGCTTAGGATCGGGTGGCAATCAGCCCCAGCATTTT. It yields the protein CASSLGSGGNQPQHF.

The J gene is TRBJ2-1, the V gene TRBV11-2; 7 bases align to TRBD2. Germline V CDR1 and CDR2: SGHAT, FQNNGV. The CDR3 consists of 14 residues. Trimming took 5 bases from V and 9 from J; bases not matched to a gene: 10. The CDR3: CASSEGWGGIEQFF. DNA for the CDR3: TGTGCCAGCAGCGAGGGGTGGGGAGGGATTGAGCAGTTCTTC. Looking up the rest from reference TRBV11-2 and TRBJ2-1 gives the full variable domain: EAGVAQSPRYKIIEKRQSVAFWCNPISGHATLYWYQQILGQGPKLLIQFQNNGVVDDSQLPKDRFSAERLKGVDSTLKIQPAKLEDSAVYLCASSEGWGGIEQFFGPGTRLTVL.

This clone came up once. This chain connects TRBV5-6 to TRBJ2-3; the D gene is possibly TRBD2 (7 bases). V was clipped by 4 bases and J by 6 bases, with 9 bases between them. Per the germline V gene, CDR1 is SGHDT and CDR2 is YYEEEE. This CDR3 contains 12 residues. The CDR3 spells CASSGGADTQYF. CDR3 DNA sequence: TGTGCCAGCAGCGGGGGGGCCGATACGCAGTATTTT.

This chain links TRBV19 with TRBJ2-1, with a tentative D call TRBD1 (5 bases). The CDR3 totals 15 residues. CDR1 and CDR2 (germline): LNHDA, SQIVND (reference sequence). With 3 bases removed from V and 8 bases from J, the gap between germline ends came to 17 bases. The chain's CDR3 is CASSISGSPGHEQFF. The CDR3 region has the DNA TGTGCCAGTAGTATCTCAGGGTCCCCAGGGCATGAGCAGTTCTTC.

The sample holds a few counts of this clone. V usage is TRBV5-4 and J usage is TRBJ2-1; 8 bases align to TRBD2. V shed 1 base, J shed 8 bases, and the junction held 2 bases outside the gene matches. The germline V gene encodes CDR1 SGHNT and CDR2 YYREEE (reference sequence). This CDR3 has 13 amino acids. CDR3 region: CASSLTGGDEQFF. CDR3 nucleotides: TGTGCCAGCAGCTTGACCGGGGGGGATGAGCAGTTCTTC.

This clone has just a few counts. The gene calls are TRBV2 and TRBJ2-3; 9 bases fit TRBD1. The CDR3 is 16 amino acids. V gave up 6 bases and J gave up 1 base; unmatched junction bases: 8. Per germline, CDR1 SNHLY and CDR2 FYNNEI. The CDR3 nucleotides are TGTGCCAGCAGGGAGTCCCGGGACAGGGGCACAGATACGCAGTATTTT. Translating gives CASRESRDRGTDTQYF. The complete variable domain, with remaining parts taken from reference TRBV2 and TRBJ2-3, reads EPEVTQTPSHQVTQMGQEVILRCVPISNHLYFYWYRQILGQKVEFLVSFYNNEISEKSEIFDDQFSVERPDGSNFTLKIRSTKLEDSAMYFCASRESRDRGTDTQYFGPGTRLTVL.